These 9 T cell receptor beta chains were sequenced from one sample in a study of blood T cell repertoires in COVID-19. TCRdb's table, derived via immunoSEQ multiplex PCR, lists solely in-frame clones and lacks some. The sample gives roughly 180,000 clones, 86% of which show up once; under 3.5% is in the top ten. Material: peripheral blood. These receptors came from a woman aged 25-40 years with active or convalescent COVID-19.

This clone showed up just once. The rearrangement links TRBV6-5 to TRBJ1-2; 8 positions agree with TRBD1. The V gene's germline CDR1 is MNHEY and CDR2 SVGAGI. The CDR3 has 15 residues. Trimming took 0 bases from V and 7 from J; bases not matched to a gene: 7. The DNA for the CDR3 is TGTGCCAGCAGTTACTCGATCAGGGGGCGCGGTGGCTACACCTTC. The encoded protein is CASSYSIRGRGGYTF.

The chain joins TRBV7-2 to TRBJ2-3; D gene uncertain. V lost 5 bases to trimming and J lost 3 bases, with 9 bases between them. The CDR3 loop spans 13 amino acids. Germline assignment: CDR1 SGHTA and CDR2 FQGNSA. The CDR3 is CASSTPQTDTQYF. The CDR3 DNA reads TGTGCCAGCAGCACTCCCCAAACAGATACGCAGTATTTT.

The J gene is TRBJ1-3, the V gene TRBV27; D unresolved. V was trimmed by 4 bases and J by 4 bases, leaving 14 bases between them. The CDR3 runs 15 residues. Germline lookup yields CDR1 MNHEY and CDR2 SMNVEV (reference sequence). The CDR3 is CASSWRPGGGNTIYF. In nucleotides, the CDR3 is TGTGCCAGCAGTTGGCGGCCCGGAGGGGGAAACACCATATATTTT.

V usage is TRBV18 and J usage is TRBJ1-4; possibly TRBD1 for D (6 bases). The V end lost 8 bases, the J end lost 7 bases, and 23 bases lay between the germline ends. Germline CDR1 is KGHSH and CDR2 is LQKENI. The CDR3 extends over 16 amino acids. The CDR3 coding sequence is TGTGCCAGCGCCGCCCCTTACCGGACAGTTAGTGAAAAACTGTTTTTT. Translating it yields CASAAPYRTVSEKLFF. Full variable domain (rest looked up from reference TRBV18 and TRBJ1-4): NAGVMQNPRHLVRRRGQEARLRCSPMKGHSHVYWYRQLPEEGLKFMVYLQKENIIDESGMPKERFSAEFPKEGPSILRIQQVVRGDSAAYFCASAAPYRTVSEKLFFGSGTQLSVL.

This chain joins TRBV11-2 and TRBJ2-5; 11 bases line up with TRBD1. The germline gives CDR1 SGHAT, CDR2 FQNNGV. The length of the CDR3 is 14 residues. The J segment lost 5 bases and the V segment lost 5 bases, leaving 4 bases of the junction unmatched. The CDR3 bases are TGTGCCAGCAGCCCAAGGGACAGGGGGGAGACCCAGTACTTC. It translates to CASSPRDRGETQYF. Complete variable domain (other parts from reference TRBV11-2 and TRBJ2-5): EAGVAQSPRYKIIEKRQSVAFWCNPISGHATLYWYQQILGQGPKLLIQFQNNGVVDDSQLPKDRFSAERLKGVDSTLKIQPAKLEDSAVYLCASSPRDRGETQYFGPGTRLLVL.

This clone showed up just a few times. V and J are TRBV5-4 and TRBJ1-4, with TRBD1 matching over 9 bases. The J segment lost 8 bases and the V segment lost 4 bases, leaving 3 bases of the junction unmatched. CDR1 is SGHNT, CDR2 YYREEE, per germline (reference sequence). CDR3 size: 13 residues. The CDR3 protein is CASSPDRGEKLFF. As DNA, the CDR3 is TGTGCCAGCAGCCCGGACAGGGGAGAAAAACTGTTTTTT.

The gene calls are TRBV5-4 and TRBJ2-5; D is ambiguous. Germline V gene data show CDR1 as SGHNT and CDR2 as YYREEE (reference sequence). Between the trimmed V and J ends, which lost 5 bases and 5 bases, there was a span of 10 bases. The CDR3 has 12 amino acids. Written as DNA, the CDR3 is TGTGCCAGCAGGCGCCCCGGGGAGACCCAGTACTTC. Its protein is CASRRPGETQYF.

The table lists this clone with a count of one. The V call is TRBV28, the J call TRBJ2-3; 10 bases align to TRBD1. CDR3 size: 16 residues. J was trimmed by 4 bases and V by 0 bases; bases with no gene match: 4. Germline V gene data show CDR1 as MDHEN and CDR2 as SYDVKM. The CDR3 region has the DNA TGTGCCAGCAGTTTATGGACAGGGGGCGCCGCAGATACGCAGTATTTT. Translation: CASSLWTGGAADTQYF.

V gene TRBV11-3 combines with J gene TRBJ2-5; 9 bases align to TRBD1. Germline CDR1 is SGHNT and CDR2 is YENEEA. The J segment lost 5 bases and the V segment lost 2 bases, leaving 6 bases of the junction unmatched. The CDR3 extends over 15 amino acids. This chain's CDR3 is CASSLRDRAGETQYF. The CDR3 coding sequence is TGTGCCAGCAGCTTAAGGGACAGGGCAGGGGAGACCCAGTACTTC.